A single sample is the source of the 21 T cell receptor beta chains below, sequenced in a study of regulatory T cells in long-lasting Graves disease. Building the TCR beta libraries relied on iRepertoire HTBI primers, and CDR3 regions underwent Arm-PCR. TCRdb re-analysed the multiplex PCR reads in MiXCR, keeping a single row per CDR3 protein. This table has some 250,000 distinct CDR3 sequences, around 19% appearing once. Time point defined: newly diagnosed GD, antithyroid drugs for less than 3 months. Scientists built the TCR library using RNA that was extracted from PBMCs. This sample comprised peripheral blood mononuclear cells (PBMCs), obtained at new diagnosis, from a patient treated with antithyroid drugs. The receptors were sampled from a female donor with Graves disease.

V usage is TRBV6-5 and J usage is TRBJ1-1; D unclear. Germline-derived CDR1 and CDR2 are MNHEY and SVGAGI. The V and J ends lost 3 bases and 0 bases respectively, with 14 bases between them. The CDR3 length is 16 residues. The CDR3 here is CASSYSSHPMNTEAFF. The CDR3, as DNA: TGTGCCAGCAGTTATTCGTCGCACCCCATGAACACTGAAGCTTTCTTT.

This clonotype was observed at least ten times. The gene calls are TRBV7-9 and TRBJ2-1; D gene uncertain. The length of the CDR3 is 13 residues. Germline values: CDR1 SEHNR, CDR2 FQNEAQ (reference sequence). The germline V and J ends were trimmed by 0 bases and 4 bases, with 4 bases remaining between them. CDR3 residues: CASSLAEYNEQFF. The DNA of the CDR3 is TGTGCCAGCAGCTTAGCAGAGTACAATGAGCAGTTCTTC.

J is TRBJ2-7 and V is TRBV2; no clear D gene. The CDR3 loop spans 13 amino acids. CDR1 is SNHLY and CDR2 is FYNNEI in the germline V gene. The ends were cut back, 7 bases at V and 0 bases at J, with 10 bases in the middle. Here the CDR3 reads CASNGASSYEQYF. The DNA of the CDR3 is TGTGCCAGCAATGGAGCGAGCTCCTACGAGCAGTACTTC. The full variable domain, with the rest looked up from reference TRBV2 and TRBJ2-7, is EPEVTQTPSHQVTQMGQEVILRCVPISNHLYFYWYRQILGQKVEFLVSFYNNEISEKSEIFDDQFSVERPDGSNFTLKIRSTKLEDSAMYFCASNGASSYEQYFGPGTRLTVT.

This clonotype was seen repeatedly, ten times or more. The CDR3 DNA follows: TGTGCCAGCAGCTGGGGGACAGGGTATGGCTACACCTTC. The encoded protein is CASSWGTGYGYTF. This chain connects TRBV7-3 to TRBJ1-2; 9 nucleotides match TRBD1. Germline V gives CDR1 SGHTA, CDR2 FQGTGA. This CDR3 spans 13 amino acids. V shed 4 bases, J shed 5 bases, and the junction held 2 bases outside the gene matches.

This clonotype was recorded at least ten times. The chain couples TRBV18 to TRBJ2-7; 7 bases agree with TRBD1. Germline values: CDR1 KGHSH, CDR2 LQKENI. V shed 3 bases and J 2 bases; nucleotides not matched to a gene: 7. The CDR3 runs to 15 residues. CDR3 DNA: TGTGCCAGCTCACCTAAGGGGGCGCAGACCTACGAGCAGTACTTC. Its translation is CASSPKGAQTYEQYF.

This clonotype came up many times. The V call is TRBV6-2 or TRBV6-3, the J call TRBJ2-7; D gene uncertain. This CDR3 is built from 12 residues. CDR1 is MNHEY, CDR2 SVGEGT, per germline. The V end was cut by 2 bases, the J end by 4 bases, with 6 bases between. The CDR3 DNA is TGTGCCAGCAGTTACAACGGGTACGAGCAGTACTTC. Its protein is CASSYNGYEQYF.

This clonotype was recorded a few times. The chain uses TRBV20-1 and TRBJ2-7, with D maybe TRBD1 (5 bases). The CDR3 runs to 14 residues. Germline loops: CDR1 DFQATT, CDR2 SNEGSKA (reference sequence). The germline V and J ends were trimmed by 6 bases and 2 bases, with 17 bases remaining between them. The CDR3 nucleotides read TGCAGTGCAGCCACGTACAGGCCCACCTACGAGCAGTACTTC. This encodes CSAATYRPTYEQYF.

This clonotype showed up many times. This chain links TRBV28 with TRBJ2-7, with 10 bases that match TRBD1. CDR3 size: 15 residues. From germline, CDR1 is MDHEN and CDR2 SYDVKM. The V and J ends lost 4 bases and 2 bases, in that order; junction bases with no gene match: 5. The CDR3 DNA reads TGTGCCAGCAGTTCTCCGGGACAGGGGACCTACGAGCAGTACTTC. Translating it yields CASSSPGQGTYEQYF.

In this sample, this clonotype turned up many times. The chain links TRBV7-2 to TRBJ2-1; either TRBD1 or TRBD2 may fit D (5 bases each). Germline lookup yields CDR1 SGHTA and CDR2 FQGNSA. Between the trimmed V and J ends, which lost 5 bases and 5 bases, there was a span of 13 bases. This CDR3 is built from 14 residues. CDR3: CASSVGTEHNEQFF. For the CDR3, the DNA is TGTGCCAGCAGCGTCGGGACGGAACACAATGAGCAGTTCTTC. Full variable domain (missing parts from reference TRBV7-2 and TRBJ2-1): GAGVSQSPSNKVTEKGKDVELRCDPISGHTALYWYRQSLGQGLEFLIYFQGNSAPDKSGLPSDRFSAERTGGSVSTLTIQRTQQEDSAVYLCASSVGTEHNEQFFGPGTRLTVL.

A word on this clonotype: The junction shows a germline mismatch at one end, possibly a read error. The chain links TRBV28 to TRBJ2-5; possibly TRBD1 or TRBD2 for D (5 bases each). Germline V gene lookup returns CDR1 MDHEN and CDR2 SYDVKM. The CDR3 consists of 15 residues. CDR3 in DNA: TGCGCCAGCAGTTCGCCGGGGCACCCTCAAGAGACCCAGTACTTC. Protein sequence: CASSSPGHPQETQYF.

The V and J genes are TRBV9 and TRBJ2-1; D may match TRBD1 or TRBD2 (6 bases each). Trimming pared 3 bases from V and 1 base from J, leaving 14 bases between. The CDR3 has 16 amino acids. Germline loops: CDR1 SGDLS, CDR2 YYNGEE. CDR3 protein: CASSAEGQGSYNEQFF. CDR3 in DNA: TGTGCCAGCAGCGCGGAGGGCCAGGGGTCCTACAATGAGCAGTTCTTC.

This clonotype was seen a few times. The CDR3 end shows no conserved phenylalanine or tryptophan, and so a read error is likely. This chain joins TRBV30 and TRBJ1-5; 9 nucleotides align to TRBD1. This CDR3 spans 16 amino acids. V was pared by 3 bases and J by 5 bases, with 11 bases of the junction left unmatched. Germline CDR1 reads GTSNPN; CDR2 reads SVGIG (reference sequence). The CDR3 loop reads CAWSVPGQGWDQPQHL. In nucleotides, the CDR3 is TGTGCCTGGAGCGTACCCGGACAGGGGTGGGATCAGCCCCAGCATCTT.

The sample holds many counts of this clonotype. The CDR3: CASIESRGSLEAFF. As DNA, the CDR3 is TGTGCCAGCATCGAAAGCAGGGGCTCACTTGAAGCTTTCTTT. This sequence joins TRBV6-2 or TRBV6-3 and TRBJ1-1; D is perhaps TRBD1 (6 bases). Germline CDR1 and CDR2: MNHEY and SVGEGT. There are 14 residues in the CDR3. V was shortened by 7 bases and J by 7 bases, with 19 bases between the two germline ends.

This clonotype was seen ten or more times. The CDR3, as DNA: TGTGCCAGCAGCGACCAGTCCTATAATTCACCCCTCCACTTT. Protein product: CASSDQSYNSPLHF. This chain uses TRBV5-4 with TRBJ1-6, with D uncertain. CDR3 size: 14 residues. Germline loops: CDR1 SGHNT, CDR2 YYREEE (reference sequence). Trimming stripped 4 bases from V and 1 base from J, with 6 bases between.

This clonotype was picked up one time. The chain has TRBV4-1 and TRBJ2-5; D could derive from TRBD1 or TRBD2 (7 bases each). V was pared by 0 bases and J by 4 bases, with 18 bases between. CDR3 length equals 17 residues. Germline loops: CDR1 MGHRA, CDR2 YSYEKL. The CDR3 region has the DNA TGCGCCAGCAGCCAAGAGGCCGCAGGGGGGGTGGGAGAGACCCAGTACTTC. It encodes CASSQEAAGGVGETQYF.

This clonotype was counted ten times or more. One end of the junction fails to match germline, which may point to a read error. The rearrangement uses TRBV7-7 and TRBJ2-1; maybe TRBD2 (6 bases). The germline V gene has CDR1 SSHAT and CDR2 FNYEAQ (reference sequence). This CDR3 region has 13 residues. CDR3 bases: TGTGCTAGCAGCTTAGCGGAAGACAATGAGCAGTTCTTC. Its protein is CASSLAEDNEQFF.

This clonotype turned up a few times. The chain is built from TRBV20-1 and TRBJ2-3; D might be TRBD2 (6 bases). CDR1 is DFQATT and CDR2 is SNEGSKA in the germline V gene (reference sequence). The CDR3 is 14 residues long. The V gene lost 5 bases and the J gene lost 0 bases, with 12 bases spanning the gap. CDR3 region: CSAAGGTSTDTQYF. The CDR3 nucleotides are TGCAGTGCTGCCGGCGGGACTAGCACAGATACGCAGTATTTT.

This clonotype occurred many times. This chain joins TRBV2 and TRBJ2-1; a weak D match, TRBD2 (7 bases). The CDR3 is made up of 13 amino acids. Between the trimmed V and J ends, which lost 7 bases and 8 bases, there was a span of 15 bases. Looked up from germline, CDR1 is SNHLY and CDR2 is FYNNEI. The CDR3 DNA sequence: TGTGCCAGCACCCCTCGGGGGGCCGATGAGCAGTTCTTC. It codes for CASTPRGADEQFF.

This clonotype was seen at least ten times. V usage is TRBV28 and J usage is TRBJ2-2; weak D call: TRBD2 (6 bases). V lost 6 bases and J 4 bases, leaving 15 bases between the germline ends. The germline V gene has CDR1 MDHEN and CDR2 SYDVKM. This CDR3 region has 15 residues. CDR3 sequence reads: CASRSGPRVTGELFF. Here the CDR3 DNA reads TGTGCCAGCAGAAGCGGGCCGCGAGTCACCGGGGAGCTGTTTTTT. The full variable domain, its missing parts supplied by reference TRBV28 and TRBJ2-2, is DVKVTQSSRYLVKRTGEKVFLECVQDMDHENMFWYRQDPGLGLRLIYFSYDVKMKEKGDIPEGYSVSREKKERFSLILESASTNQTSMYLCASRSGPRVTGELFFGEGSRLTVL.

The CDR3 reads CASSLSGKVYEQYF. The CDR3 bases are TGTGCCAGCAGCTTAAGCGGGAAGGTCTACGAGCAGTACTTC. The gene calls are TRBV11-2 and TRBJ2-7; 7 bases are a match to TRBD2. CDR1 and CDR2 (germline): SGHAT, FQNNGV. V lost 2 bases, J lost 3 bases, and 4 bases stayed unmatched. This CDR3 region has 14 residues.

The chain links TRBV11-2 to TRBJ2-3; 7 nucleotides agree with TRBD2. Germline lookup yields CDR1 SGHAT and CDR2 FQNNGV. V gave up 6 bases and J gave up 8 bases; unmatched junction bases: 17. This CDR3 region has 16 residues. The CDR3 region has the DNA TGTGCCAGCAGGTCCCCGCTCCGCTCTGTAGCGGGTACGCAGTATTTT. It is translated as CASRSPLRSVAGTQYF.